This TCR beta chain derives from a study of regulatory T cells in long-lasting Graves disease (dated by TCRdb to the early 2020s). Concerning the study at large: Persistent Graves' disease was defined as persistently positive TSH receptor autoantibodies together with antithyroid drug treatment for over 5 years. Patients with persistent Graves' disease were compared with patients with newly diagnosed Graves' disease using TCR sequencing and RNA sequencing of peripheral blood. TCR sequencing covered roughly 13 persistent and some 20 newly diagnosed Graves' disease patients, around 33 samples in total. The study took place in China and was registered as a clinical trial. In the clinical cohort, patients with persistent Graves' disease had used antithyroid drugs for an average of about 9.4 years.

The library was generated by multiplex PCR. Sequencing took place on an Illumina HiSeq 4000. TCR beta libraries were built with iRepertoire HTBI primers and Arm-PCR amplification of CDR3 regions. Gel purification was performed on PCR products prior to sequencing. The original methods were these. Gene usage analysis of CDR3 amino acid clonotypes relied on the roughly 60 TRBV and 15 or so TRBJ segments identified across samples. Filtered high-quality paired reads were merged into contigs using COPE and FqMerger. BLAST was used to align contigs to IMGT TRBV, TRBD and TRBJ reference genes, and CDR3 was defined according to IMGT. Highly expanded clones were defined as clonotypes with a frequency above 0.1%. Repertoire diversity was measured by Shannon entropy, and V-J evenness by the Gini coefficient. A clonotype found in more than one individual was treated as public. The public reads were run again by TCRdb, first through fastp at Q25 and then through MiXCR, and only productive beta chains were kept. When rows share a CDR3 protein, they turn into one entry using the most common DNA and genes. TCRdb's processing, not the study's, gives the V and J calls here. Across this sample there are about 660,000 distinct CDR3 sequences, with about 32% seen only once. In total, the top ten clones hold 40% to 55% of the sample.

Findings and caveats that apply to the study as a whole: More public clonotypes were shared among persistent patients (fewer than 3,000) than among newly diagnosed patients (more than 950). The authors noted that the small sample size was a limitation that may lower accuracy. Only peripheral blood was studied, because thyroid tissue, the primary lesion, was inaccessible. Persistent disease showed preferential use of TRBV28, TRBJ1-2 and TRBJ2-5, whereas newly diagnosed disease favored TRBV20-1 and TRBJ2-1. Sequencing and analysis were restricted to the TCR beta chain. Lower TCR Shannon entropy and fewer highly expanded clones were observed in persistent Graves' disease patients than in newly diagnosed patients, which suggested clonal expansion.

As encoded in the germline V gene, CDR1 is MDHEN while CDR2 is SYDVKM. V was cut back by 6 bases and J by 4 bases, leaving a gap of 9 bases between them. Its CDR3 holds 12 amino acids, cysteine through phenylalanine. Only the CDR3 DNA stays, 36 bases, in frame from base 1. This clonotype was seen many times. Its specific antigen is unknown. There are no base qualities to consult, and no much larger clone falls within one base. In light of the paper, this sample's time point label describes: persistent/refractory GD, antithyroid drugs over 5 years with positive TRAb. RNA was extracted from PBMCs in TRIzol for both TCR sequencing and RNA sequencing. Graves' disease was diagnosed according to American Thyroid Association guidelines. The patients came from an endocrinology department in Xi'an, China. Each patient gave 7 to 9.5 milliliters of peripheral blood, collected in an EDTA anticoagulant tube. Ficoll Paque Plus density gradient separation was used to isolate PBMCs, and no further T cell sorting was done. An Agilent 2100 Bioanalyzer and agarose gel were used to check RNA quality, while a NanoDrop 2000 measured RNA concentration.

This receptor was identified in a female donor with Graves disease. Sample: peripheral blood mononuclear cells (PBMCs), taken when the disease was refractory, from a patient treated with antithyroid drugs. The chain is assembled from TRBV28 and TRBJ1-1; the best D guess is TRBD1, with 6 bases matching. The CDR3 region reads CASRGAGTEAFF. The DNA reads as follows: TGTGCCAGCAGGGGGGCGGGCACTGAAGCTTTCTTT. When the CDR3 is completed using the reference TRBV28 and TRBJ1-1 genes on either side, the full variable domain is DVKVTQSSRYLVKRTGEKVFLECVQDMDHENMFWYRQDPGLGLRLIYFSYDVKMKEKGDIPEGYSVSREKKERFSLILESASTNQTSMYLCASRGAGTEAFFGQGTRLTVV.